This is a list of T cell receptor beta chains from one sample in a study of radiotherapy plus CTLA-4 blockade in lung cancer. The repertoire was sequenced with immunoSEQ multiplex PCR; TCRdb's copy has only in-frame clones and lacks some. In the table there are over 80,000 clones, roughly 80% of which are singletons. Sequencing used peripheral blood, obtained from a patient treated with radiotherapy plus ipilimumab. These receptor sequences come from a human donor with non-small cell lung cancer who had stable disease on radiotherapy plus ipilimumab. The CDR3 runs from the conserved cysteine through the conserved F or W. The D gene is left open where the match is weak. The size field is filled for only some rows; it gives once, few, many or a size class.

TRBJ1-5	TRBV28	.	20	.	CASSFGVGSIFSGLNQPQHF	TGTGCCAGCAGTTTTGGGGTCGGGTCAATATTTTCAGGTCTAAATCAGCCCCAGCATTTT
TRBJ2-3	TRBV7-3	TRBD2	16	.	CASSLRRGRGADTQYF	TGTGCCAGCAGCTTAAGACGCGGGAGGGGAGCAGATACGCAGTATTTT
TRBJ2-4	TRBV7-2	.	14	.	CASSPIGGKNIQYF	TGTGCCAGCAGCCCAATAGGCGGCAAAAACATTCAGTACTTC
TRBJ2-7	TRBV18	.	12	few	CASSRDTYEQYF	TGTGCCAGCTCACGCGACACCTACGAGCAGTACTTC
TRBJ2-1	TRBV7-9	.	14	.	CASSLGGTYNEQFF	TGTGCCAGCAGCTTAGGCGGGACCTACAATGAGCAGTTCTTC
TRBJ1-5	TRBV2	.	15	.	CASSDIKGSNQPQHF	TGTGCCAGCAGTGATATCAAGGGGAGCAATCAGCCCCAGCATTTT
TRBJ2-3	TRBV2	.	13	.	CASHVGVTDTQYF	TGTGCCAGCCACGTGGGGGTCACAGATACGCAGTATTTT
TRBJ2-5	TRBV7-2	TRBD2	16	.	CASSEGTSGLEETQYF	TGTGCCAGCAGCGAGGGGACTAGCGGGTTGGAAGAGACCCAGTACTTC
TRBJ2-1	TRBV7-6	.	14	.	CASSPSRVYNEQFF	TGTGCCAGCAGCCCCAGCAGGGTCTACAATGAGCAGTTCTTC
TRBJ1-5	TRBV27	.	16	.	CASSLGRPVYNQPQHF	TGTGCCAGCAGTTTAGGAAGGCCGGTTTACAATCAGCCCCAGCATTTT
TRBJ2-1	TRBV9	.	16	once	CASSVAPGGQNNEQFF	TGTGCCAGCAGCGTAGCCCCCGGCGGACAGAACAATGAGCAGTTCTTC
TRBJ2-2	TRBV11-2	.	15	.	CATSREGAWPGELFF	TGTGCGACCTCGAGGGAGGGGGCATGGCCCGGGGAGCTGTTTTTT
TRBJ2-2	TRBV14	TRBD2	14	.	CASRLAGHTGELFF	TGTGCCAGCAGACTAGCGGGGCACACCGGGGAGCTGTTTTTT
TRBJ2-2	TRBV9	.	15	.	CASSVAPDSTGELFF	TGTGCCAGCAGCGTCGCGCCCGATTCCACCGGGGAGCTGTTTTTT
TRBJ2-5	TRBV27	.	13	once	CASSRRGRETQYF	TGTGCCAGCAGCCGAAGGGGCCGGGAGACCCAGTACTTC
TRBJ1-5	TRBV19	TRBD1	18	.	CASSIDRDSRVFHQPQHF	TGTGCCAGTAGTATAGATCGGGACAGCCGAGTCTTTCATCAGCCCCAGCATTTT
TRBJ2-1	TRBV19	.	15	.	CASSIGGAAADEQFF	TGTGCCAGTAGTATAGGGGGGGCCGCTGCAGATGAGCAGTTCTTC